This TCR beta chain was sequenced in a study of response to subunit inactivated influenza vaccine. The CDR3 extends over 17 amino acids. With 2 bases clipped from V and 6 bases from J, the junction kept 12 bases outside the gene matches. In germline, CDR1 is SGHAT, CDR2 FQNNGV. Via MiXCR, TCRdb re-called the RT-PCR reads, giving one row per CDR3 protein. The table has hundreds of thousands of distinct CDR3 sequences, about 20% seen once. The rearrangement links TRBV11-2 to TRBJ2-2, with 7 bases identical to TRBD1. The input for sequencing was PBMCs from blood, taken approximately 20 months after vaccination. This TCR derives from a man aged 45 to 70 who received an inactivated influenza vaccine. The CDR3 here is CASSLQGVQTRAGELFF. CDR3 DNA sequence: TGTGCCAGCAGCTTACAGGGGGTCCAGACGAGGGCCGGGGAGCTGTTTTTT.